This entry describes one TCR beta chain. TCRdb re-derived calls from the 5' RACE reads in MiXCR, one entry per CDR3 protein. The repertoire includes some 300,000 distinct CDR3 sequences, about 10% of them detected once, and 3.3% sits in the top ten. This entry belongs to a study of T cells after yellow fever vaccination. The CDR3 is made up of 16 amino acids. With 1 base removed from V and 2 bases from J, the gap between germline ends came to 12 bases. Germline CDR1 reads LGHDT; CDR2 reads YNNKEL (reference sequence). V and J are TRBV3-1 and TRBJ1-5; D gene unclear. The sequencing here drew on CD4+ T cells sorted from PBMCs, taken 45 days after the yellow fever booster vaccination. The sequence was collected from a man younger than 35 who received the YFV17D yellow fever vaccine. The CDR3 coding sequence is TGTGCCAGCAGCCAAGGGCTAGCCGGAGGCAATCAGCCCCAGCATTTT. Translation: CASSQGLAGGNQPQHF.